This T cell receptor (beta chain) appears in the sequencing data of a study of blood T cell repertoires in COVID-19 (dated by TCRdb to 2019 to 2021). About the investigation overall: Collaborator samples came from the United States, Italy and Spain and covered acute and convalescent phases of COVID-19. The material from the prospective study consisted of cDNA or gDNA derived from T cells, B-cell-depleted T cells, or PBMCs. Subjects who had been exposed to COVID-19, were actively infected with it, or had recovered from it provided the deeply sampled blood TCRbeta repertoires that made up the dataset. The repertoires were made available in a free public database intended to serve as a resource for research on the immune response to SARS-CoV-2. The samples were drawn from the first 160 participants of the ongoing ImmuneRACE study and from 1,254 subjects provided by 6 global collaborators. Sample metadata almost always included a de-identified subject ID, COVID-19 status, age in years and sex. Where available, HLA class I and class II types were taken from metadata supplied by the sample provider and were not determined by assay-based typing.

Collaborating institutions collected whole blood in K2EDTA tubes following their own protocols. Collaborator samples were shipped for TCRbeta analysis as frozen whole blood, isolated PBMCs, or DNA extracted from either sample type. CDR1 GTSNPN and CDR2 SVGIG were looked up in the germline V gene (reference sequence). The CDR3 covers 12 residues, taking in both the cysteine and the phenylalanine. Only the CDR3 portion is preserved as DNA: 36 bases, with reading frame beginning at the first base. V and J lose 5 bases and 4 bases, and a span of 11 bases separates them. General findings and caveats noted by the study authors: How much clinical and demographic metadata was included differed by source and by participant, and the metadata was provided uncurated.

The immunoSEQ Assay, a bias-controlled multiplex PCR, was used to amplify TCRbeta CDR3 regions from genomic DNA. In the authors' own workflow: Nucleated cell counts per sample were estimated from amplification of reference gene primers within the assay. Sequence reads were collapsed and filtered to measure the absolute abundance of every unique TCRbeta CDR3 rearrangement. Productive Simpson clonality was computed per sample as the square root of Simpson's diversity index over productive rearrangements. This is the immuneACCESS table as TCRdb keeps it, with only in-frame sequences that have V and J called. A part of the clones is gone; compared with another copy, unresolved V genes explain less than half, and the rest is unexplained. The V and J calls and clone size were taken over from that table, and D and trimming were inferred from the DNA. The sample includes fewer than 85,000 clones, with 70% to 90% observed a single time. The ten largest clones take up approximately 5.1% of the sample.

As regards this clone: Which antigen it targets is not known. Base qualities are not at hand, and no much larger clone is one base apart.

This sequence uses TRBV30 and TRBJ1-2; a tentative D call is TRBD1 (6 bases match). The sequence was obtained from an elderly woman with active or convalescent COVID-19. The source material was peripheral blood. The DNA reads as follows: TGTGCCTGGTTCCACAGGGTCTATGGCTACACCTTC. This sequence encodes CAWFHRVYGYTF.